What follows are 28 T cell receptor beta chains derived from one specimen sequenced in a study of vaccination and CD4 T cells after COVID-19. The Oncomine TCR Beta short-read assay generated sequence data from the DNA of cultured CD4+ T cells. Genomic DNA extraction was carried out from cultured CD4+ T cells. TCRdb re-called the PCR reads through MiXCR, storing one row per CDR3 protein. The data show fewer than 8,000 distinct CDR3 sequences, with about 31% seen just once and approximately 13% held by the top ten. The antigens for these receptors are not known. The treatment denotes: approximately nine-day PBMC culture with coronavirus spike peptide pools or control peptides (ViraFEST assay). Ahead of the COVID-19 pandemic (2011-2018), the CD4+ T cells of the unexposed donor were collected. The sequenced sample was CD4+ T cells from blood, cultured in vitro. Every receptor here comes from a human donor in good health.

The chain links TRBV2 to TRBJ1-2; no reliable D call. The CDR3 has 10 amino acids. Germline lookup yields CDR1 SNHLY and CDR2 FYNNEI. V lost 4 bases and J 7 bases, leaving 4 bases between the germline ends. The CDR3 DNA reads as TGTGCCAGCAGTGGACCTGGCTACACCTTC. Protein sequence: CASSGPGYTF.

The chain uses TRBV20-1 and TRBJ2-3; TRBD2 might be the D (5 bases). CDR3 size: 13 residues. V shed 1 base and J shed 6 bases, with 11 bases lying between them. Germline loops: CDR1 DFQATT, CDR2 SNEGSKA (reference sequence). The CDR3 DNA follows: TGCAGTGCTAGAGGCATTCTAGCTGATACGCAGTATTTT. This codes for CSARGILADTQYF.

V usage is TRBV20-1 and J usage is TRBJ2-3; 9 nucleotides match TRBD2. The germline V gene encodes CDR1 DFQATT and CDR2 SNEGSKA (reference sequence). The J segment lost 0 bases and the V segment lost 5 bases, leaving 9 bases of the junction unmatched. This CDR3 has 16 residues. CDR3 sequence (DNA): TGCAGTGCTCCCCGTCCAACTAGCGGGAGCACAGATACGCAGTATTTT. Encoded protein: CSAPRPTSGSTDTQYF.

This clonotype turned up a few times. The V and J genes are TRBV6-1 and TRBJ1-2; D is uncertain. V lost 2 bases and J lost 4, with 14 bases in between. The CDR3 loop spans 15 amino acids. From germline, CDR1 is MNHNS and CDR2 SASEGT. The CDR3 is CASSERGRITYGYTF. The CDR3 coding sequence is TGTGCCAGCAGTGAACGAGGACGAATCACCTATGGCTACACCTTC.

This clonotype was counted only a few times. This chain links TRBV6-1 with TRBJ2-1; D possibly uses TRBD1 or TRBD2 (5 bases each). The CDR3 is 12 residues long. V lost 9 bases and J lost 6, with 12 bases in between. Germline assignment: CDR1 MNHNS and CDR2 SASEGT. The CDR3 DNA reads as TGTGCCAGTTCGGGACCCCTCAATGAGCAGTTCTTC. Translated, it gives CASSGPLNEQFF.

V is TRBV6-5 and J is TRBJ1-5; D is undetermined. Germline-derived CDR1 and CDR2 are MNHEY and SVGAGI. The CDR3 length is 15 residues. Between the trimmed V and J ends, which lost 2 bases and 3 bases, there was a span of 11 bases. The CDR3: CASSYDSTFNQPQHF. The CDR3 bases are TGTGCCAGCAGTTACGACTCGACATTCAATCAGCCCCAGCATTTT.

The chain couples TRBV28 to TRBJ2-1, with D perhaps matching TRBD1 (5 bases). Germline V gene lookup returns CDR1 MDHEN and CDR2 SYDVKM. CDR3 length: 15 amino acids. Trimming cost V 6 bases and J 9 bases, with 21 bases left between them. Here the CDR3 DNA reads TGTGCCAGCAGCTCTCTTCTCCCAAGGGGTGGTGAGCAGTTCTTC. Protein product: CASSSLLPRGGEQFF.

The chain is built from TRBV11-2 and TRBJ2-7, with D unresolved. The V gene lost 1 base and the J gene lost 3 bases, with 22 bases spanning the gap. CDR3 length equals 18 residues. Germline CDR1 and CDR2: SGHAT and FQNNGV. The CDR3 reads CASSLAINIGHIFYEQYF. The CDR3 DNA is TGTGCCAGCAGCTTAGCCATTAATATCGGCCACATCTTCTACGAGCAGTACTTC. Looking up the rest from reference TRBV11-2 and TRBJ2-7 gives the full variable domain: EAGVAQSPRYKIIEKRQSVAFWCNPISGHATLYWYQQILGQGPKLLIQFQNNGVVDDSQLPKDRFSAERLKGVDSTLKIQPAKLEDSAVYLCASSLAINIGHIFYEQYFGPGTRLTVT.

A few counts support this clonotype. The rearrangement uses TRBV20-1 and TRBJ2-3, with TRBD2 matching over 9 bases. The ends lost 1 base at V and 2 bases at J; junction bases unmatched: 4. CDR1 DFQATT and CDR2 SNEGSKA come from the germline V gene (reference sequence). The CDR3 totals 15 residues. Here the CDR3 DNA reads TGCAGTGCTAGAGTTAGCGGGAGACCCACAGATACGCAGTATTTT. Its translation is CSARVSGRPTDTQYF.

This clonotype was seen a few times. The DNA of the CDR3 is TGTGCCAGCAGCTTAATCCCGGGATATAATTCACCCCTCCACTTT. Its translation: CASSLIPGYNSPLHF. The V gene is TRBV7-8, the J gene TRBJ1-6; D is ambiguous. The CDR3 consists of 15 residues. Germline-derived CDR1 and CDR2 are SGHVS and FQNEAQ. Trimming left V 2 bases short and J 4 bases short, with 9 bases between.

This clonotype was detected a few times. The chain has TRBV7-2 and TRBJ1-2; no clear D gene. Deletions cut 5 bases from V and 2 bases from J, with 12 bases between. The CDR3 extends over 14 amino acids. Germline CDR1 and CDR2: SGHTA and FQGNSA. CDR3 DNA: TGTGCCAGCAGCCCGCGGTTCGACAACTATGGCTACACCTTC. This sequence encodes CASSPRFDNYGYTF.

This clonotype turned up a few times. This chain links TRBV6-1 with TRBJ1-1; D ambiguous. Germline V gene data show CDR1 as MNHNS and CDR2 as SASEGT. CDR3 length: 16 amino acids. Trimming removed 3 bases at V and 5 bases at J, with 19 bases between. The CDR3 sequence: CASSDAGSKVGTEAFF. The DNA for the CDR3 is TGTGCCAGCAGTGACGCGGGGAGTAAAGTCGGTACTGAAGCTTTCTTT.

The chain employs TRBV7-3 and TRBJ2-6; D could derive from TRBD1 or TRBD2 (6 bases each). V lost 4 bases and J lost 1, with 17 bases in between. Germline V CDR1 and CDR2: SGHTA, FQGTGA. The CDR3 spans 18 residues. The CDR3 DNA reads TGTGCCAGCAGCTGGGACGGCAGGGGAGGATCTGGGGCCAACGTCCTGACTTTC. This encodes CASSWDGRGGSGANVLTF.

The genes are TRBV2 and TRBJ2-5; D is undetermined. CDR1 and CDR2 (germline): SNHLY, FYNNEI. Trimming took off 5 bases at V and 4 bases at J, with 14 bases between the two ends. The CDR3 length is 14 residues. Here the CDR3 reads CASSWRQFPETQYF. For the CDR3, the DNA is TGTGCCAGCAGTTGGAGACAATTCCCAGAGACCCAGTACTTC.

The rearrangement links TRBV6-1 to TRBJ1-2, with 7 bases identical to TRBD1. This CDR3 comprises 14 residues. CDR1 is MNHNS and CDR2 is SASEGT in the germline V gene. V shed 6 bases and J 5 bases; nucleotides not matched to a gene: 9. The CDR3 loop reads CASSPKGAVYGYTF. The CDR3 region has the DNA TGTGCCAGCAGCCCTAAGGGGGCAGTTTATGGCTACACCTTC.

CDR3 loop: CATSSGVGNIQYF. The CDR3 coding sequence is TGTGCCACCTCTTCCGGGGTGGGAAACATTCAGTACTTC. This chain uses TRBV24-1 with TRBJ2-4; D perhaps matches TRBD2 (5 bases). V was clipped by 9 bases and J by 6 bases, with 14 bases between them. The CDR3 consists of 13 residues. The V gene's germline CDR1 is KGHDR and CDR2 SFDVKD.

This clonotype turned up a few times. The V gene is TRBV27, the J gene TRBJ2-5, with D maybe TRBD1 (5 bases). Germline lookup yields CDR1 MNHEY and CDR2 SMNVEV (reference sequence). Deletions cut 6 bases from V and 0 bases from J, with 14 bases between. This CDR3 spans 15 amino acids. CDR3 coding DNA: TGTGCCAGCAGCCCCTGGGCAGGGTACCAAGAGACCCAGTACTTC. Translation: CASSPWAGYQETQYF.

This clonotype is medium-sized (0.01 to 0.1%) by share. This rearrangement joins TRBV20-1 to TRBJ1-5; D unclear. V was cut by 0 bases and J by 4 bases, with 7 bases left in between. This CDR3 has 13 amino acids. Per the germline V gene, CDR1 is DFQATT and CDR2 is SNEGSKA (reference sequence). CDR3 coding DNA: TGCAGTGCTAGAGATCGTGGGAATCAGCCCCAGCATTTT. Translating it yields CSARDRGNQPQHF.

This chain connects TRBV6-1 to TRBJ1-3; 7 bases are a match to TRBD1. The CDR3 runs to 15 residues. Germline trimming cut 7 bases from V and 0 bases from J; bases unmatched to any gene: 6. Germline CDR1 reads MNHNS; CDR2 reads SASEGT. Here the CDR3 DNA reads TGTGCCAGCACCTCGACAGGGAGCTCTGGAAACACCATATATTTT. Residues: CASTSTGSSGNTIYF.

The J gene is TRBJ1-5, the V gene TRBV19; D is undetermined. The CDR3 spans 15 residues. With 3 bases removed from V and 3 bases from J, the gap between germline ends came to 12 bases. Germline values: CDR1 LNHDA, CDR2 SQIVND (reference sequence). CDR3 DNA: TGTGCCAGTAGTATCGGAAGCCTGGACAATCAGCCCCAGCATTTT. Translating it yields CASSIGSLDNQPQHF.

The chain couples TRBV5-6 to TRBJ1-6, with D hard to call. V was pared by 4 bases and J by 5 bases, with 7 bases between. The germline V gene encodes CDR1 SGHDT and CDR2 YYEEEE. CDR3 length: 13 residues. The CDR3 sequence: CASSQTDNSPLHF. The CDR3 nucleotides read TGTGCCAGCAGCCAGACGGATAATTCACCCCTCCACTTT.

The genes are TRBV6-1 and TRBJ2-3; D is uncertain. The CDR3 is 13 residues long. Trimming left V 3 bases short and J 2 bases short, with 6 bases between. CDR1 is MNHNS and CDR2 is SASEGT in the germline V gene. For the CDR3, the DNA is TGTGCCAGCAGTGATTCTTTCACAGATACGCAGTATTTT. Its translation is CASSDSFTDTQYF.

This clonotype was observed a handful of times. The rearrangement uses TRBV29-1 and TRBJ2-7; D may be TRBD1 (6 bases). Germline CDR1 reads SQVTM; CDR2 reads ANQGSEA. The CDR3 is made up of 13 amino acids. The V end lost 6 bases, the J end lost 2 bases, and 14 bases lay between the germline ends. CDR3 residues: CSVTGSGAYEQYF. CDR3 sequence (DNA): TGCAGCGTCACAGGGAGTGGAGCCTACGAGCAGTACTTC.

This chain joins TRBV20-1 and TRBJ2-3; 9 bases line up with TRBD2. Trimming at V came to 5 bases and at J to 3 bases, leaving 6 bases not matched to a gene. CDR1 and CDR2 from the germline V gene are DFQATT and SNEGSKA (reference sequence). CDR3 length equals 14 residues. The CDR3 DNA reads TGCAGTGCTGAGGCTAGCGGGGTGACAGATACGCAGTATTTT. This encodes CSAEASGVTDTQYF.

The V and J genes are TRBV7-3 and TRBJ2-1, with TRBD1 matching over 9 bases. Trimming took 2 bases from V and 8 from J; bases not matched to a gene: 7. The length of the CDR3 is 15 residues. CDR1 and CDR2 from the germline V gene are SGHTA and FQGTGA. CDR3 in amino acids: CASSLGGTGGDEQFF. The CDR3, as DNA: TGTGCCAGCAGCTTAGGCGGAACAGGGGGCGATGAGCAGTTCTTC.

The CDR3 DNA reads as TGTGCCAGCAGACCCGGACTAGCGGGAGAGACCCAGTACTTC. Translating it yields CASRPGLAGETQYF. This chain uses TRBV7-9 with TRBJ2-5; 11 positions match TRBD2. Germline CDR1 SEHNR, CDR2 FQNEAQ (reference sequence). V was clipped by 6 bases and J by 4 bases; unmatched bases: 4. The CDR3 consists of 14 residues.

This clonotype was seen a few times. The V call is TRBV7-4, the J call TRBJ2-7, with a possible D match to TRBD2 (5 bases). The germline V and J ends were trimmed by 1 base and 9 bases, with 16 bases remaining between them. The CDR3 totals 14 residues. CDR1 is SGHVT, CDR2 SQSDAQ, per germline. As DNA, the CDR3 is TGTGCCAGCAGCTTAGTCCTAGCAGTTTTGGGGCAGTACTTC. Protein sequence: CASSLVLAVLGQYF. The full variable domain, in which reference TRBV7-4 and TRBJ2-7 provide the parts outside the CDR3, is GAGVSQSPRYKVAKRGRDVALRCDSISGHVTLYWYRQTLGQGSEVLTYSQSDAQRDKSGRPSGRFSAERPERSVSTLKIQRTEQGDSAVYLCASSLVLAVLGQYFGPGTRLTVT.

The chain joins TRBV7-2 to TRBJ1-5; D uncertain. The germline V gene encodes CDR1 SGHTA and CDR2 FQGNSA. Trimming took 0 bases from V and 2 from J, leaving 8 bases between them. The CDR3 sequence is 15 residues long. The CDR3 protein is CASSLAGVRNQPQHF. The CDR3 DNA reads as TGTGCCAGCAGCTTAGCCGGGGTGCGCAATCAGCCCCAGCATTTT. The full variable domain, completed using reference TRBV7-2 and TRBJ1-5, is GAGVSQSPSNKVTEKGKDVELRCDPISGHTALYWYRQSLGQGLEFLIYFQGNSAPDKSGLPSDRFSAERTGGSVSTLTIQRTQQEDSAVYLCASSLAGVRNQPQHFGDGTRLSIL.